Sequencing of this T cell receptor beta chain was carried out in a study of CD8 T cells in Susac syndrome. About the research overall: Of the sequenced Susac syndrome patients, six had active disease and eight were in remission. Broader study findings: The study conceded that its TCR sequencing and HLA analysis involved relatively few individuals.

On this clonotype: What it binds is not known.

Losses at the gene ends were 2 bases for V and 2 bases for J; bases not matched to a gene: 4. The germline CDR1 and CDR2 sequences are SGHDT and YYEEEE. The CDR3 sequence is 17 residues long. With random hexamers, reverse transcription was performed on roughly 0.45 to 1 ug of RNA. Multiplex PCR with immunoSEQ amplified the TCR beta CDR3 across 54 Vbeta and 13 Jbeta. TCRdb used MiXCR to reprocess the immunoSEQ multiplex PCR reads, holding one entry per CDR3 protein. The data contain about 80,000 distinct CDR3 sequences, just over 90% of them singletons. FACS enriched CD8+ TEMRA cells, while bulk CD8+ and CD4+ were negatively isolated.

Sequences were obtained from CD4+ T cells from PBMCs. This sequence was found in a human donor with Susac syndrome. This rearrangement joins TRBV5-6 to TRBJ2-6; 10 bases fit TRBD2. The CDR3 bases are TGTGCCAGCAGCTTACCTCTAGCGGGAGCTGGGGCCAACGTCCTGACTTTC. Translated: CASSLPLAGAGANVLTF.